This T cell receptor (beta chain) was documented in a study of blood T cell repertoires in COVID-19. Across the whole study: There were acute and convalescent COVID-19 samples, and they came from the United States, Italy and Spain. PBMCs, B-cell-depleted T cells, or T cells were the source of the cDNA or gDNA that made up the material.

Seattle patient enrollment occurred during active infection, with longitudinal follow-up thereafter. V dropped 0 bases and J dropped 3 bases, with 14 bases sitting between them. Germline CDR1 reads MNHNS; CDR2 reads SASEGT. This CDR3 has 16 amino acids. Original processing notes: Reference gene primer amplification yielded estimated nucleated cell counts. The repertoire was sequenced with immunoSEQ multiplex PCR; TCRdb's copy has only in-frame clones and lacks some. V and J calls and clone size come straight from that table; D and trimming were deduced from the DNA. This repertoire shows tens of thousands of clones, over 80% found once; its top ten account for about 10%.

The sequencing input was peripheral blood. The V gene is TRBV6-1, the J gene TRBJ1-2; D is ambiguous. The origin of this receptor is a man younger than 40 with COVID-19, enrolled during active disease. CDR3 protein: CASSEARERLDYGYTF. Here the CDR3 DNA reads TGTGCCAGCAGTGAAGCAAGGGAGAGGTTGGACTATGGCTACACCTTC.